A single sample is the source of the 16 T cell receptor beta chains below, sequenced in a study of identical twins' blood T cells. TCRdb fed the 5' RACE reads into MiXCR, producing one record per CDR3 protein. The sample consists of 350,000 to 400,000 distinct CDR3 sequences, under 30% of them appearing once. Input material: PBMCs. The receptors were gathered from a woman between 18 and 50 years old in good health.

V and J are TRBV20-1 and TRBJ2-7; D is undetermined. Trimming cost V 6 bases and J 5 bases, with 14 bases left between them. The CDR3 is 12 amino acids. Germline V CDR1 and CDR2: DFQATT, SNEGSKA (reference sequence). The CDR3 here is CSARRHVNEQYF. The CDR3 nucleotides are TGCAGTGCCAGAAGACATGTCAACGAGCAGTACTTC.

The chain couples TRBV5-1 to TRBJ2-4, with 10 bases aligning to TRBD1. J lost 8 bases, V lost 2 bases, and 4 bases had no gene match. CDR1 and CDR2 from the germline V gene are SGHRS and YFSETQ. The CDR3 spans 14 residues. The CDR3 is CASSFSGTGDIQYF. In DNA, the CDR3 is TGCGCCAGCAGCTTTTCCGGGACAGGGGACATTCAGTACTTC. Together with reference TRBV5-1 and TRBJ2-4, the CDR3 gives the full variable domain: KAGVTQTPRYLIKTRGQQVTLSCSPISGHRSVSWYQQTPGQGLQFLFEYFSETQRNKGNFPGRFSGRQFSNSRSEMNVSTLELGDSALYLCASSFSGTGDIQYFGAGTRLSVL.

The J gene is TRBJ2-7, the V gene TRBV5-1; D is possibly TRBD2 (5 bases). The germline V gene encodes CDR1 SGHRS and CDR2 YFSETQ. The V end was cut by 4 bases, the J end by 4 bases, with 21 bases between. CDR3 size: 16 residues. The CDR3 reads CASSLDKSRRIYEQYF. In nucleotides, the CDR3 is TGCGCCAGCAGCCTAGACAAGTCAAGGAGGATATACGAGCAGTACTTC. Full variable domain (outside the CDR3, taken from reference TRBV5-1 and TRBJ2-7): KAGVTQTPRYLIKTRGQQVTLSCSPISGHRSVSWYQQTPGQGLQFLFEYFSETQRNKGNFPGRFSGRQFSNSRSEMNVSTLELGDSALYLCASSLDKSRRIYEQYFGPGTRLTVT.

In its sample, this clonotype was seen many times. This chain joins TRBV20-1 and TRBJ2-7, with D tentatively TRBD1 (6 bases). The CDR3 has 12 residues. Trimming removed 4 bases at V and 2 bases at J, with 9 bases between. The germline V gene encodes CDR1 DFQATT and CDR2 SNEGSKA (reference sequence). CDR3 region: CSATDSTYEQYF. The DNA of the CDR3 is TGCAGTGCTACGGACAGTACCTACGAGCAGTACTTC.

Many counts were recorded for this clonotype. The chain has TRBV18 and TRBJ1-5; TRBD1 matches 8 bases. CDR1 KGHSH and CDR2 LQKENI come from the germline V gene. With V trimmed by 4 bases and J by 5 bases, 1 base remained unmatched. The CDR3 spans 13 residues. CDR3 DNA: TGTGCCAGCTCACTGACAGGGGATCAGCCCCAGCATTTT. Amino acids: CASSLTGDQPQHF.

In its sample, this clonotype was seen a few times. The rearrangement links TRBV7-2 to TRBJ1-2; 9 nucleotides line up with TRBD1. Germline CDR1 SGHTA, CDR2 FQGNSA. The ends lost 5 bases at V and 4 bases at J; junction bases unmatched: 11. The CDR3 extends over 16 amino acids. In DNA form, the CDR3 reads TGTGCCAGCAGCATGGCTTCCGGGACAGGGCTCTATGGCTACACCTTC. It encodes CASSMASGTGLYGYTF.

This clonotype was found a few times. The chain uses TRBV29-1 and TRBJ1-2; D gene ambiguous. This CDR3 spans 10 amino acids. V was trimmed by 2 bases and J by 4 bases, leaving 2 bases between them. The germline gives CDR1 SQVTM, CDR2 ANQGSEA. Here the CDR3 DNA reads TGCAGCGTTGAACCCTATGGCTACACCTTC. Translating it yields CSVEPYGYTF.

This clonotype was recorded many times. The V gene is TRBV14, the J gene TRBJ1-6; tentative D call: TRBD1 (5 bases). V was cut by 3 bases and J by 7 bases, with 16 bases left in between. CDR1 and CDR2 (germline): SGHDN, FVKESK. The CDR3 consists of 16 residues. The CDR3 sequence: CASSQGDSSPNSPLHF. DNA of the CDR3: TGTGCCAGCAGCCAGGGAGACAGTTCTCCAAATTCACCCCTCCACTTT.

V is TRBV10-3 and J is TRBJ2-5; perhaps TRBD2 as D (5 bases). The CDR3 contains 13 residues. Trimming removed 3 bases from V and 4 bases from J, with 9 bases in between. Germline V gene lookup returns CDR1 ENHRY and CDR2 SYGVKD. The CDR3: CAISEGAGETQYF. CDR3 nucleotide sequence: TGTGCCATCAGTGAAGGTGCGGGAGAGACCCAGTACTTC.

There are a few counts of this clonotype. J is TRBJ2-1 and V is TRBV7-9; TRBD1 matches 7 bases. CDR3 length: 16 residues. V gave up 3 bases and J gave up 3 bases; unmatched junction bases: 8. Per the germline V gene, CDR1 is SEHNR and CDR2 is FQNEAQ (reference sequence). CDR3 protein: CASSFRQGEVYNEQFF. The CDR3 coding sequence is TGTGCCAGCAGCTTTCGACAGGGAGAAGTCTACAATGAGCAGTTCTTC. Looking up the rest from reference TRBV7-9 and TRBJ2-1 gives the full variable domain: DTGVSQNPRHKITKRGQNVTFRCDPISEHNRLYWYRQTLGQGPEFLTYFQNEAQLEKSRLLSDRFSAERPKGSFSTLEIQRTEQGDSAMYLCASSFRQGEVYNEQFFGPGTRLTVL.

V gene TRBV14 combines with J gene TRBJ2-7; D may correspond to TRBD1 or TRBD2 (5 bases each). The CDR3 totals 13 residues. Per germline, CDR1 SGHDN and CDR2 FVKESK. Between the trimmed V and J ends, which lost 1 base and 10 bases, there was a span of 14 bases. This CDR3 is CASSQVNRGGQYF. The CDR3 DNA is TGTGCCAGCAGCCAAGTTAATCGTGGGGGACAGTACTTC.

This clonotype was counted only a few times. The chain links TRBV20-1 to TRBJ1-1; D ambiguous. The CDR3 runs 14 residues. The germline CDR1 and CDR2 sequences are DFQATT and SNEGSKA (reference sequence). The germline V and J ends were trimmed by 1 base and 2 bases, with 11 bases remaining between them. In DNA, the CDR3 is TGCAGTGCTAGAGTGAGGCGGCAAAACACTGAAGCTTTCTTT. It codes for CSARVRRQNTEAFF.

The chain combines TRBV14 with TRBJ2-5, with 9 bases that match TRBD2. V dropped 7 bases and J dropped 5; count of bases not matched to a gene: 5. CDR1 and CDR2 from the germline V gene are SGHDN and FVKESK. This CDR3 is 13 amino acids long. CDR3 residues: CASNLAGTETQYF. In DNA form, the CDR3 reads TGTGCCAGCAACCTAGCGGGGACCGAGACCCAGTACTTC.

This clonotype showed up just a few times. One end of the junction varies from germline; a read error may be responsible. The V gene is TRBV5-5, the J gene TRBJ1-1, with TRBD1 as a possible D gene (5 bases). Germline V gives CDR1 SGHKS, CDR2 YYEKEE (reference sequence). The CDR3 extends over 11 amino acids. CDR3 amino acids: CAGGSHTEAFF. In DNA form, the CDR3 reads TGCGCTGGGGGGTCCCACACTGAAGCTTTCTTT.

V usage is TRBV6-5 and J usage is TRBJ1-1, with D possibly matching TRBD1 (5 bases). The CDR3 covers 16 residues. Trimming cost V 5 bases and J 5 bases, with 21 bases left between them. Germline CDR1 and CDR2: MNHEY and SVGAGI. In DNA, the CDR3 is TGTGCCAGCAGTCCGGAGGGGTTAAGGGACCAAACTGAAGCTTTCTTT. Protein sequence: CASSPEGLRDQTEAFF.

This clonotype is a singleton in its sample. This rearrangement joins TRBV27 to TRBJ2-5, with D tentatively TRBD1 (5 bases). The germline V gene encodes CDR1 MNHEY and CDR2 SMNVEV (reference sequence). The CDR3 has 14 residues. With 3 bases removed from V and 7 bases from J, the gap between germline ends came to 15 bases. CDR3 sequence (DNA): TGTGCCAGCAGTTTCGGCATCTCTAGGGGGACCCAGTACTTC. This codes for CASSFGISRGTQYF.